These 8 T cell receptor beta chains were sequenced from one sample in a study of blood T cell repertoires in COVID-19. Only in-frame clones appear in the TCRdb table, and some are missing; sequencing was by immunoSEQ multiplex PCR. Of about 180,000 clones in the sample, 70% to 90% were seen once. The sample comprised peripheral blood. All receptors derive from a woman aged 45 to 65 with COVID-19, enrolled during active disease.

V and J are TRBV18 and TRBJ1-1; possibly TRBD1 for D (6 bases). Germline V gives CDR1 KGHSH, CDR2 LQKENI. Trimming removed 3 bases at V and 7 bases at J, with 9 bases between. The CDR3 is 12 amino acids. This CDR3 reads CASSPLTGEAFF. The CDR3, as DNA: TGTGCCAGCTCACCCTTGACAGGTGAAGCTTTCTTT.

V usage is TRBV30 and J usage is TRBJ2-7; 7 bases line up with TRBD1. The CDR3 has 15 residues. In germline, CDR1 is GTSNPN, CDR2 SVGIG (reference sequence). Germline trimming cut 1 base from V and 7 bases from J; bases unmatched to any gene: 13. CDR3 sequence: CAWSAGTAYYKEQYF. CDR3 nucleotide sequence: TGTGCCTGGAGTGCCGGGACAGCCTACTATAAGGAGCAGTACTTC.

This chain links TRBV7-6 with TRBJ2-7; perhaps TRBD1 as D (6 bases). From germline, CDR1 is SGHVS and CDR2 FNYEAQ. Deletions cut 2 bases from V and 0 bases from J, with 11 bases between. The CDR3 sequence is 15 residues long. The CDR3 region is CASSLQGRSSYEQYF. The DNA for the CDR3 is TGTGCCAGCAGCTTACAGGGGCGTTCCTCCTACGAGCAGTACTTC.

The chain combines TRBV24-1 with TRBJ2-4; TRBD1 might be the D (5 bases). The CDR3 spans 14 residues. The germline V and J ends were trimmed by 7 bases and 1 base, with 10 bases remaining between them. Germline V gives CDR1 KGHDR, CDR2 SFDVKD. CDR3: CATRRQCAKNIQYF. As DNA, the CDR3 is TGTGCCACCAGACGACAGTGTGCCAAAAACATTCAGTACTTC.

The rearrangement links TRBV19 to TRBJ1-5; no clear D. Per germline, CDR1 LNHDA and CDR2 SQIVND (reference sequence). This CDR3 spans 14 amino acids. Trimming removed 5 bases from V and 0 bases from J, with 8 bases in between. The CDR3 region is CASSYIYSNQPQHF. The DNA for the CDR3 is TGTGCCAGTAGTTATATTTATAGCAATCAGCCCCAGCATTTT.

The CDR3 coding sequence is TGTGCTAGTGGTTTGTTCCCTGGGGAGGGTGAGTTCTTC. Protein sequence: CASGLFPGEGEFF. The V and J genes are TRBV12-5 and TRBJ2-1; TRBD2 matches 7 bases. Germline V gene sequence: CDR1 LGHNT, CDR2 FRNRAP. The CDR3 consists of 13 residues. V shed 2 bases and J 14 bases; nucleotides not matched to a gene: 9.

Written as DNA, the CDR3 is TGTGCCAGCGAAGGAGCAGGGATAACCTACGAGCAGTACTTC. Translating it yields CASEGAGITYEQYF. This chain joins TRBV2 and TRBJ2-7, with D possibly matching TRBD1 (5 bases). Deletions cut 8 bases from V and 2 bases from J, with 16 bases between. Germline CDR1 is SNHLY and CDR2 is FYNNEI. The CDR3 has 14 amino acids.

V usage is TRBV28 and J usage is TRBJ2-7; D remains unclear. V lost 5 bases and J lost 5, with 4 bases in between. This CDR3 has 10 amino acids. The germline CDR1 and CDR2 sequences are MDHEN and SYDVKM. The CDR3 DNA is TGTGCCAGCAGTGGCAACGAGCAGTACTTC. It yields the protein CASSGNEQYF.